A selection of T cell receptor beta chains follows, all from one sample in a study of T cell repertoires in cytomegalovirus infection. TCRdb reanalysed the reads using MiXCR and keeps one entry per CDR3 protein. Found here are 450,000 to 550,000 distinct CDR3 sequences, 16% of them singletons; the top ten hold roughly a quarter. The specimen sequenced was CD8+ T cells from PBMCs. The receptors derive from a human donor in good health (CMV status not recorded). Some clones in this sample may be carry-over from other donors' samples. CDR3s include the opening cysteine and the closing phenylalanine or tryptophan. A D gene is named only where the DNA matches it firmly. Rows may omit the clone size; those that give it use once, few, many or a size class.

- | - | TRBJ1-1 | TRBV28 | TGTGCCAGCAGGGGGGGGGGACACACTGAAGCTTTCTTT | CASRGGGHTEAFF
many | TRBD2 | TRBJ2-3 | TRBV11-2 | TGTGCCAGCTGGACTAGCGGGGTAAAAACGCAGTATTTT | CASWTSGVKTQYF
many | TRBD2 | TRBJ2-1 | TRBV7-9 | TGTGCCAGCAGCTTACAGGGAGCGGGAGGGTTGAATGAGCAGTTCTTC | CASSLQGAGGLNEQFF
many | TRBD1 | TRBJ2-1 | TRBV7-9 | TGTGCCAGTGGAACGGGACAGGCGAACGGTGAGCAGTTCTTC | CASGTGQANGEQFF
many | - | TRBJ2-2 | TRBV28 | TGTGCTTGTAGAAAATCGAACACCGGGGAGCTGTTTTTT | CACRKSNTGELFF
many | - | TRBJ2-1 | TRBV19 | TGTGCCAGTAGTATAAGCTCCTACAATGAGCAGTTCTTC | CASSISSYNEQFF
many | - | TRBJ1-2 | TRBV7-8 | TGTGCCAGCAGCCGTTCGGAGACCGGGTGGAGCTATGGCTACACCTTC | CASSRSETGWSYGYTF
many | TRBD1 | TRBJ1-5 | TRBV3-1 | TGTGCCAGCAGCCCGTACTCCGGGACAGGGGTGGATCAGCCCCAGCATTTT | CASSPYSGTGVDQPQHF
many | - | TRBJ2-7 | TRBV7-2 | TGTGCCAGCAGCCGGGGACAAGGGGCGTCCTACGAGCAGTACTTC | CASSRGQGASYEQYF
many | TRBD1 | TRBJ2-5 | TRBV28 | TGTGCCAGCAGTTTTCGCACAGGGGCCCAAGAGACCCAGTACTTC | CASSFRTGAQETQYF
few | - | TRBJ2-7 | TRBV29-1 | TGCAGCGTTGAAGAGGGGAGCTCCTACGAGCAGTACTTC | CSVEEGSSYEQYF
many | - | TRBJ2-7 | TRBV4-1 | TGCGCCAGCAGCCAGTGGGGGGGGGCGCAAGTCCACGAGCAGTACTTC | CASSQWGGAQVHEQYF
few | - | TRBJ2-2 | TRBV7-9 | TGTGCCAGCAGTTCCGATCCTCACTACGTCACCGGGGAGCTGTTTTTT | CASSSDPHYVTGELFF
- | TRBD1 | TRBJ2-6 | TRBV5-6 | TGTGCCAGCAGCCGGGGACAGGGGGCGCGTGGGGCCAACGTCCTGACTTTC | CASSRGQGARGANVLTF
- | - | TRBJ1-2 | TRBV5-1 | TGCGCCAGCAGAGCGACACTGAACTATGGCTACACCTTT | CASRATLNYGYTF
many | TRBD2 | TRBJ2-1 | TRBV28 | TGTGCCAGCAGTTTCTATCGGGGGGAGGGCCTCAATGAGCAGTTCTTC | CASSFYRGEGLNEQFF
few | - | TRBJ2-1 | TRBV29-1 | TGCAGCGCCATGGGACGTAGCTCCTACAATGAGCAGTTCTTC | CSAMGRSSYNEQFF
- | TRBD1 | TRBJ2-7 | TRBV2 | TGTACCAGCAGTGACAGGGGACCCCTTTACGAGCAGTACTTC | CTSSDRGPLYEQYF
few | - | TRBJ2-1 | TRBV12-3/TRBV12-4 | TGTGCCAGCAGTTCCCCCGATAAGAACAATGAGCAGTTCTTC | CASSSPDKNNEQFF
many | - | TRBJ1-4 | TRBV6-1 | TGTGCCAGCAGTGAAGAGGTTTCGCGTGAAAAACTGTTTTTT | CASSEEVSREKLFF
many | - | TRBJ2-7 | TRBV27 | TGTGCCAGCAGTTTATACGGCAGGGCCCACCGAAGCTCCTACGAGCAGTACTTC | CASSLYGRAHRSSYEQYF
- | TRBD1 | TRBJ2-7 | TRBV29-1 | TGCAGCGTTGCCCCCTGGGACAGGGTTAACGAGCAGTACTTC | CSVAPWDRVNEQYF
few | - | TRBJ1-5 | TRBV19 | TGTGCCAGTAGTAGCACCCCTCCGGCAGGGCCCAATCAGCCCCAGCATTTT | CASSSTPPAGPNQPQHF
- | TRBD1 | TRBJ2-5 | TRBV2 | TGTGCCAGCAAGCGATCGACAGGGCAAGAGGAGACCCAGTACTTC | CASKRSTGQEETQYF
few | TRBD2 | TRBJ2-3 | TRBV20-1 | TGCAGTGGCCTAGCGGGAGACACAGATACGCAGTATTTT | CSGLAGDTDTQYF
- | TRBD1 | TRBJ1-5 | TRBV4-1 | TGCGCCAGCAGCCAAGAAGTCTCCGGACAGGGCCATCAGCCCCAGCATTTT | CASSQEVSGQGHQPQHF
few | TRBD2 | TRBJ2-4 | TRBV5-1 | TGCGCCAGCAGCTTCCCCGGGAGGAAAGGAAACATTCAGTACTTC | CASSFPGRKGNIQYF
many | - | TRBJ2-7 | TRBV27 | TGTGCCTCCCGGGGCAGCCGAAGAGTCGAGCAGTACTTC | CASRGSRRVEQYF
many | - | TRBJ2-1 | TRBV7-3 | TGTGCCAGCAGCCTAGGGCCGACCTCCTACAATGAGCAGTTCTTC | CASSLGPTSYNEQFF
few | TRBD1 | TRBJ2-7 | TRBV28 | TGTGCCAGCAGACAGACCGGGACAGGTTACGAGCAGTACTTC | CASRQTGTGYEQYF
many | - | TRBJ2-5 | TRBV12-3/TRBV12-4 | TGTGCCAGCAGTTTGGTGCTAGTAGAGACCCAGTACTTC | CASSLVLVETQYF
- | TRBD1 | TRBJ1-1 | TRBV30 | TGTGCCTGGAGTGTCCTGGACAGGGGAACTGAAGCTTTCTTT | CAWSVLDRGTEAFF
few | TRBD2 | TRBJ2-2 | TRBV11-3 | TGTGCCAGCAGCGGCGCGGGGGGGCCGCTGTTTTTT | CASSGAGGPLFF
many | - | TRBJ2-7 | TRBV11-2 | TGTGCCAGCAGCTGGACCGAAGGCCCCTACGAGCAGTACTTC | CASSWTEGPYEQYF
many | - | TRBJ2-1 | TRBV7-9 | TGTGCCAGCAGGCCAGGGGTAATGGATGAGCAGTTCTTC | CASRPGVMDEQFF
many | TRBD2 | TRBJ2-1 | TRBV4-1 | TGCGCCAGCAGCCATCGGCTAGCGGGGACCGGGACCAATGAGCAGTTCTTC | CASSHRLAGTGTNEQFF
many | - | TRBJ1-1 | TRBV7-2 | TGTGCCAGCAGCTTATTAAACACTGAAGCTTTCTTT | CASSLLNTEAFF
few | TRBD1 | TRBJ2-3 | TRBV5-6 | TGTGCCAGCAGACGGACAGGGGTCTTCACAGATACGCAGTATTTT | CASRRTGVFTDTQYF
many | - | TRBJ1-5 | TRBV12-3/TRBV12-4 | TGTGCCAGCAGTTTGCGCGGCGCAGCTGGGCAGCCCCAGCATTTT | CASSLRGAAGQPQHF
many | - | TRBJ2-7 | TRBV6-6 | TGTGCCAGCAGTTACTCGCAGTGGGACTTCTACGAGCAGTACTTC | CASSYSQWDFYEQYF
- | TRBD1 | TRBJ1-2 | TRBV29-1 | TGCAGCGTCGCCGGGACAGGAGTAAACTATGGCTACACCTTC | CSVAGTGVNYGYTF
many | - | TRBJ1-5 | TRBV11-2 | TGTGCCAGCAGCTTCGGGCAGGGGATGGGTCAGCCCCAGCATTTT | CASSFGQGMGQPQHF
- | TRBD2 | TRBJ2-3 | TRBV9 | TGTGCCAGCAGCGAGGGCGCCGGGAGGGCCCGCACAGATACGCAGTATTTT | CASSEGAGRARTDTQYF
few | TRBD1 | TRBJ2-7 | TRBV4-1 | TGCGCCAGCAGCCAAGTGTACTACGGACAGGCCTACGAGCAGTACTTC | CASSQVYYGQAYEQYF
- | TRBD1 | TRBJ1-2 | TRBV19 | TGTGCCAGCAGAGCCGGGACAGAGAACTATGGCTACACCTTC | CASRAGTENYGYTF
- | - | TRBJ2-5 | TRBV29-1 | TGCAGCGACGGGGAGACCCAGTACTTC | CSDGETQYF